This TCR beta chain was captured by sequencing in a study of neurological immune-mediated disorders (dated by TCRdb to about 2019). Regarding the study in general: Among the roughly 35 multiple sclerosis patients, roughly 31 had relapsing-remitting MS and 3 had secondary progressive MS. Using UMI-based sequencing, the study compared peripheral blood TCR-beta repertoires from patients with HTLV-I-associated myelopathy (HAM/TSP), patients with multiple sclerosis, and healthy controls. The roughly 100 TCR-beta libraries included longitudinal samples, technical triplicates and paired sorted CD4+ and CD8+ T-cell subsets alongside PBMC samples. Longitudinal HAM/TSP donors and healthy donors each had 3 time-points at intervals of about 3-45 months. The cohort was made up of approximately 71 subjects, consisting of 15 or so HAM/TSP patients, some 34 multiple sclerosis patients and around 20 healthy controls. General conclusions and limits of the study: The MS cluster was not associated with any clinical or MRI features, and the authors stated that larger cohorts are needed. TCR clonal expansion was highest in HAM/TSP patients and lowest in MS patients, with MS patients falling below even healthy controls. Repertoires from 18 of 34 MS patients were grouped by phylogenetic analysis into a cluster of related CDR3 sequences, suggesting a possible repertoire-level signature. Expanded clones from different subjects shared no identical CDR3 amino acid sequences, which suggests that TCR-beta repertoires were private in all groups.

The CDR3 covers 17 residues, taking in both the cysteine and the phenylalanine. Of the read, only the CDR3 DNA is kept; its 51 bases are in frame from base 1. The germline V gene (reference sequence) sets CDR1 to DFQATT and CDR2 to SNEGSKA. V and J are trimmed by 1 base and 1 base, and the gene matches miss 13 bases of the junction. The time point label here, explained by the study, means: longitudinal time-point 3. For unsorted PBMC libraries, 2 million PBMCs were used after storage in RNAlater at -80 degrees C until RNA extraction. Multiple sclerosis patients were enrolled in a US clinical protocol evaluating disease progression by magnetic resonance imaging. Peripheral blood was subjected to Ficoll-Hypaque density gradient centrifugation to isolate PBMCs, which were then cryopreserved in liquid nitrogen. To synthesize cDNA, template-switch 5'RACE was performed with a primer carrying a 10-nucleotide random unique molecular identifier so that each TCR transcript was tagged. Every sequencing run covered 15-18 subjects and yielded more than 180 million TCR-beta sequences. The RNeasy kit was used to extract total RNA. TCR-beta VDJ regions were amplified with primers for the TCR constant region and the 5'RACE anchor, using the KAPA Real-time Library Amplification kit. Sample indexes and Illumina adaptors were added in a first PCR, and a second PCR then increased library yield. After Ampure bead purification, the roughly 650 bp TCR product was size-selected on a 2% E-gel SizeSelection system. Before pooling, library quality was checked on a Bioanalyzer, concentration was measured with Qubit, and libraries were quantified with the Kapa Library Quantification kit. An Illumina HiSeq 2500 sequenced the libraries paired-end 2 x 150 bp. To increase sequence diversity, roughly 24-30% phiX was spiked into each library pool. The original pipeline was this. The quality-filtered reads were processed with the UMI-based MiGEC pipeline, whose error correction step removed more than 80% of the raw TCR sequences. IMGT germline references were used for aligning VDJ genes, and each clonotype was defined as a unique CDR3 amino acid sequence together with its V-J genes. VDJtools evaluated clonal expansion, Shannon diversity and CDR3 relatedness (CalcPairwiseDistances, ClusterSamples); CLCbio workbench built phylogenetic trees. Expanded clones were defined as having at least 8 unique UMIs, based on coefficient-of-variation modelling across technical triplicates. The raw public data were reprocessed by TCRdb itself: fastp quality trimming at Q25, MiXCR clonotype calling, in-frame beta chains only. Every entry covers one CDR3 protein and lists the most common genes and DNA from its rows. The V and J calls, along with clone size, are taken from TCRdb and not from the paper's own processing. This sample is represented by approximately 84,000 distinct CDR3 sequences; under 4.5% of them were singletons. Of the sample, 5% to 6% is held by the ten largest clones.

This clonotype was picked up many times. This receptor's antigen is unknown. Nothing much larger sits one base from this clone, and base qualities are not available. The TCR originated in a woman aged 55-69 years with multiple sclerosis. Sequences were obtained from PBMCs. The chain employs TRBV20-1 and TRBJ2-7; TRBD1 lines up with 7 middle nucleotides. CDR3 region: CSARGKTLQGQSYEQYF. The DNA reads TGCAGTGCTAGAGGTAAAACCCTACAGGGGCAGTCCTACGAGCAGTACTTC.